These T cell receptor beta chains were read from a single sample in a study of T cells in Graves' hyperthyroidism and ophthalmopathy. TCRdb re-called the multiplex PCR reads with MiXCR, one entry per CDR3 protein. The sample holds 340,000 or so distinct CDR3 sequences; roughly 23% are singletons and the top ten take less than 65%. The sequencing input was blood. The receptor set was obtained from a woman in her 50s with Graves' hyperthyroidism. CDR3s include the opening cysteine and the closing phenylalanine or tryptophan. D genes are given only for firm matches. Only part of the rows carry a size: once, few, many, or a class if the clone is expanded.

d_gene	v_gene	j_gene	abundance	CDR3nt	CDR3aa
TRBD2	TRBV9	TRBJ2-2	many	TGTGCCAGCAGCCACCGACTAGCTGGAACTGAGAACACCGGGGAGCTGTTTTTT	CASSHRLAGTENTGELFF
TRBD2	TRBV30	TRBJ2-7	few	TGTGCCTGGGAGGTGCTACGACTAGCGTCCTACGAGCAGTACTTC	CAWEVLRLASYEQYF
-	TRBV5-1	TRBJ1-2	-	TGCGCCAGCAGGGGGGGCAGCGGATCTAACTATGGCTACACCTTC	CASRGGSGSNYGYTF
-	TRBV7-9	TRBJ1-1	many	TGTGCCAGCAGCTTAGGGACGGTCCGGGGGTCCAGGATGAACACTGAAGCTTTCTTT	CASSLGTVRGSRMNTEAFF
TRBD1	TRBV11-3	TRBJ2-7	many	TGTGCCAGCAGCTCCGGGACAGCGGTGGAGCAGTACTTC	CASSSGTAVEQYF
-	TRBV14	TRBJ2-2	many	TGTGCCAGCAGACTAAACACCGGGGAGCTGTTTTTT	CASRLNTGELFF
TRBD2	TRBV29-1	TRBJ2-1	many	TGCAGCGCCTTTAGCGGGGCGAGCTCCTACAATGAGCAGTTCTTC	CSAFSGASSYNEQFF
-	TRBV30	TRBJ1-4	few	TGTGCCTGGAGGGGGGGGGCTAATGAAAAACTGTTTTTT	CAWRGGANEKLFF
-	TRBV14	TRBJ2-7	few	TGTGCCAGCAGCCAAGTCAGGGGAGGCGAGCAGTACTTC	CASSQVRGGEQYF
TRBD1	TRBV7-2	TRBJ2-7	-	TGTGCCAGCAGCTTGGGACAGCTCGCCTACGAGCAGTACTTC	CASSLGQLAYEQYF
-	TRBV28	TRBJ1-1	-	TGTGCCAGCATCTTGCCCCGGACCGCAGCCACTGAAGCTTTCTTT	CASILPRTAATEAFF
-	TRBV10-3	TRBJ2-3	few	TGTGCCATCAGTGGGGATATGGGGCCCACAGATACGCAGTATTTT	CAISGDMGPTDTQYF
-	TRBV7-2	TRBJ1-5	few	TGTGCCAGCAGCTTAGCGGTTGGGTGGGGACAGCCCCAGCATTTT	CASSLAVGWGQPQHF
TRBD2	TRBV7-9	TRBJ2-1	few	TGTGCCAGCAGCCCCACTAGCGGGAGGGCCCAGAATGAGCAGTTCTTC	CASSPTSGRAQNEQFF
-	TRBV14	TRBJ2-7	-	TGTGCCAGCAGCCAGACGCTAAGGGGCGAGCAGTACTTC	CASSQTLRGEQYF
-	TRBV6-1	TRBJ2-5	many	TGTGCCAGCAGTTCCCAGACAGGCGGTGGGAGTCCCCAGTACTTC	CASSSQTGGGSPQYF
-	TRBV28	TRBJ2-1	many	TGTGCCAGCAGTTTAGTTCGGGGAGGCGGCAATGAGCAGTTCTTC	CASSLVRGGGNEQFF
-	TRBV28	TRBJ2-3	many	TGTGCCAGCAGGAGCGGAGGTACGCAGTATTTT	CASRSGGTQYF
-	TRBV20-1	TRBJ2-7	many	TGCAGTGCTCCTCCCCCAGGCGCCTACGAGCAGTACTTC	CSAPPPGAYEQYF
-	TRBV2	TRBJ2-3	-	TGTGCCAGCAGTGAAGGGGCAGGCAACACAGATACGCAGTATTTT	CASSEGAGNTDTQYF
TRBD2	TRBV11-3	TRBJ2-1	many	TGTGCCAGCACACCCGGGACTAGCAACAATGAGCAGTTCTTC	CASTPGTSNNEQFF
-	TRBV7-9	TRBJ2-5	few	TGTGCCAGCAGCCCATCTAGGGGGGGCGAGAAGACCCAGTACTTC	CASSPSRGGEKTQYF
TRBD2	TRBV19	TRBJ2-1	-	TGTGCCAGTATCCAACCGGGACTAGACGACAATGAGCAGTTCTTC	CASIQPGLDDNEQFF
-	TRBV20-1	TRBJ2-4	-	TGCAGTGCTGGGGGTGGATACAAAAACATTCAGTACTTC	CSAGGGYKNIQYF
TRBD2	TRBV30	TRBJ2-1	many	TGTGCCTCCCAGAGCGGGGGGGCCTACAATGAGCAGTTCTTC	CASQSGGAYNEQFF
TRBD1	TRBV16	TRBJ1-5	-	TGTGCCAGCAGCCAAGGGACAGGTAACAATCAGCCCCAGCATTTT	CASSQGTGNNQPQHF
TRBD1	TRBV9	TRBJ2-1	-	TGTGCCAGCAGAGCTGACAGGGGGTCCCCCCACAATGAGCAGTTCTTC	CASRADRGSPHNEQFF
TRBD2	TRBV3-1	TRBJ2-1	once	TGTGCCAGCAGCTTAGAGCGGGGGGGCGGCGGTGAGCAGTTCTTC	CASSLERGGGGEQFF
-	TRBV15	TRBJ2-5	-	TGTGCCACCGGCGGGACAGCTCAAGAGACCCAGTACTTC	CATGGTAQETQYF
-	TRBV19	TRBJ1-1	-	TGTGCCAGTAGCAAACCCACACCGGGGACTGAAGCTTTCTTT	CASSKPTPGTEAFF
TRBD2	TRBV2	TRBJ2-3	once	TGTGCCAGCAGCGTAGAAATAGGGACTAGCGGGGGGGCGAGAGATACGCGGTATTTT	CASSVEIGTSGGARDTRYF
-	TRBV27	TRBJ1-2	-	TGTGCCAGCAGTTTAGGGGGGGGGAATAATGGCTACACCTTC	CASSLGGGNNGYTF
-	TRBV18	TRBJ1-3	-	TGTGCCAGCTCACCCTCGGGACTGCGCTCTGGAAACACCATATATTTT	CASSPSGLRSGNTIYF
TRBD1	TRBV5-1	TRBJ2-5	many	TGCGCCAGCAGCTACAGGACAGGGAAGGAGACCCAGTACTTC	CASSYRTGKETQYF
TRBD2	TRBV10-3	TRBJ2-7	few	TGTGCCATCAGTGACGGGGGGGGCTCCTACGAGCAGTACTTC	CAISDGGGSYEQYF
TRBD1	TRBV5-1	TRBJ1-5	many	TGCGCCAGCAGCTTGGCCCCGGGACAGGGACAGCCCCAGCATTTT	CASSLAPGQGQPQHF
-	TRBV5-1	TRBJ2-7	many	TGCGCCAGCAGCTACGGTGGTAGCGAGCAGTACTTC	CASSYGGSEQYF
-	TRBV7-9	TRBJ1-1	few	TGTGCCAGCAGCTCCTACACAGGGTACGCTTTCTTT	CASSSYTGYAFF
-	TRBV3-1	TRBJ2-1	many	TGTGCCAGCAGCCAAGAGTCCTACAATGAGCAGTTCTTC	CASSQESYNEQFF
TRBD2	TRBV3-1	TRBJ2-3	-	TGTGCCAGCAGCCGGGGTAGCGGGGGGGGAGATACGCAGTATTTT	CASSRGSGGGDTQYF
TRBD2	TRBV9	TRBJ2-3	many	TGTGCCAGCAGCGCTCGACTAGCGGGAGGAGTAGATACGCAGTATTTT	CASSARLAGGVDTQYF
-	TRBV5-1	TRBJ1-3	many	TGCGCCAGCGCCGGGACACACTCTGGAAACACCATATATTTT	CASAGTHSGNTIYF
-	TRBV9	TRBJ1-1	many	TGTGCCAGCAGCGGGGGATGGAGGGACACTGAAGCTTTCTTT	CASSGGWRDTEAFF
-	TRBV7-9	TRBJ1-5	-	TGTGCCAGCAGCTTCGTAAGCGATCAGCCCCGGCATTTT	CASSFVSDQPRHF
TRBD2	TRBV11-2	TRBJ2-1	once	TGTGCCAGCAGCAAACCGACGGGGGGTGTTAATGAGCAGTTCTTC	CASSKPTGGVNEQFF
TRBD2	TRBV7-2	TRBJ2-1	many	TGTGCCAGCAGCCCGAGGAGCGGGAGAGCTTACAATGAGCAGTTCTTC	CASSPRSGRAYNEQFF
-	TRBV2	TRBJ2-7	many	TGTGCCAGCAGTGAAGCGGCAGCCTACGAGCAGTACTTC	CASSEAAAYEQYF
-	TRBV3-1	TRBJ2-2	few	TGTGCCAGCAGCCAAGGTACACGAACAGCCGGGGAGCTGTTTTTT	CASSQGTRTAGELFF
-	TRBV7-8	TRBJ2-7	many	TGTGCCAGCAGCCACTCCCGGCAGCTAGTCTACGAGCAGTACTTC	CASSHSRQLVYEQYF
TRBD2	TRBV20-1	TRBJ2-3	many	TGCAGTGCTAGATCTCCCCGGAGTAGCGGGAGATCAGATACGCAGTATTTT	CSARSPRSSGRSDTQYF
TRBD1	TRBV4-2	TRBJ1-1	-	TGTGCCAGCAGCCCCCAGGACAGGGTGAACACTGAAGCTTTCTTT	CASSPQDRVNTEAFF
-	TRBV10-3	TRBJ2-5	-	TGTGCCATCAGTGGGGCTAGGGGTCTGCTGCAAGAGACCCAGTACTTC	CAISGARGLLQETQYF
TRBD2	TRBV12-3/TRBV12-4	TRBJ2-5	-	TGTGCCAGCAGTGCTACTAGCGGGGGGGAGACCCAGTACTTC	CASSATSGGETQYF
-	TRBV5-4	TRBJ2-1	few	TGTGCCAGCAGCCCGAATGAGCGGAATGAGCAGTTCTTC	CASSPNERNEQFF
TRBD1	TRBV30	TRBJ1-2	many	TGTGCCTGGACGTTACAGGGGGGACATGGCTACACCTTC	CAWTLQGGHGYTF
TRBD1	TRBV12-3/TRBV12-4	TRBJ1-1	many	TGTGCCAGCAGTCCCGGTGCCAGGGGGGCTGAAGCTTTCTTT	CASSPGARGAEAFF